This TCR beta chain was documented in a study of shared clonotypes between healthy human individuals. Background on the study: The donor group consisted of two women and a few men, aged 18 to 49. Each donor had three CD4 naive, three CD4 memory, two CD8 naive and one CD8 memory plate. General study findings and limits: Non-shared clonotypes had lower generation probabilities than those shared by all four donors.

Measured with immunoSEQ multiplex PCR; TCRdb has only the in-frame clones, and not every one. The sample holds 740,000 or so clones, more than 70% seen once. As to this clone: The antigen is unknown.

Both subsets, CD45RA+ naive and CD45RA-negative memory, were split from the CD4+ cells. The germline gives CDR1 KGHSH, CDR2 LQKENI. The CDR3 is 18 amino acids. Germline trimming cut 0 bases from V and 3 bases from J; bases unmatched to any gene: 8. The material sequenced was memory CD4+ T cells sorted from blood. Indicated subset: CD45RA-negative fraction. The J gene is TRBJ2-6, the V gene TRBV18; TRBD2 matches 7 bases. The TCR was taken from a woman aged 30 to 39 in good health. The DNA of the CDR3 is TGTGCCAGCTCACCACCGGGAGGGACCGCTCGTGGGGCCAACGTCCTGACTTTC. Translating gives CASSPPGGTARGANVLTF.